These 27 T cell receptor beta chains were all obtained from the same sample, sequenced in a study of cytomegalovirus exposure and HLA in healthy donors. PCR amplification relied on 60 Vbeta primers (plus 13 Jbeta primers). The data were produced by immunoSEQ multiplex PCR, yet TCRdb's version contains in-frame clones alone and is incomplete. Seen here are 150,000 to 200,000 clones, roughly 78% observed once, and the top ten hold around 4.8%. Sequencing was performed on PBMCs. These receptors all come from a woman younger than 45 in good health and CMV-seropositive.

Only one count was recorded for this clone. The chain has TRBV5-5 and TRBJ1-6; tentative D call: TRBD1 (5 bases). The CDR3 contains 13 residues. Germline values: CDR1 SGHKS, CDR2 YYEKEE (reference sequence). V gave up 0 bases and J gave up 12 bases, with 10 bases separating them. The CDR3 loop is CASSLEDKLPLHF. The CDR3 coding sequence is TGTGCCAGCAGCTTGGAGGACAAACTACCCCTCCACTTT. The full variable domain, rest sourced from reference TRBV5-5 and TRBJ1-6, is DAGVTQSPTHLIKTRGQQVTLRCSPISGHKSVSWYQQVLGQGPQFIFQYYEKEERGRGNFPDRFSARQFPNYSSELNVNALLLGDSALYLCASSLEDKLPLHFGNGTRLTVT.

V is TRBV5-6 and J is TRBJ2-3, with 9 nucleotides matching TRBD2. Trimming took 1 base from V and 4 from J; bases not matched to a gene: 4. The CDR3 sequence is 15 residues long. CDR1 is SGHDT, CDR2 YYEEEE, per germline. The DNA of the CDR3 is TGTGCCAGCAGCTTGACTAGCGGGTGGGCAGATACGCAGTATTTT. Translating it yields CASSLTSGWADTQYF.

This chain links TRBV2 with TRBJ2-2; weak D call: TRBD1 (5 bases). Germline lookup yields CDR1 SNHLY and CDR2 FYNNEI. The CDR3 has 15 amino acids. Deletions cut 6 bases from V and 8 bases from J, with 19 bases between. CDR3 region: CASSALTRGRGELFF. The DNA for the CDR3 is TGTGCCAGCAGCGCGCTGACAAGGGGTAGGGGGGAGCTGTTTTTT.

The chain carries TRBV2 and TRBJ2-5, with a weak D call TRBD1 (5 bases). The CDR3 totals 12 residues. The V end was cut by 6 bases, the J end by 7 bases, with 12 bases between. Germline V gene lookup returns CDR1 SNHLY and CDR2 FYNNEI. CDR3: CASSVQVWTQYF. CDR3 DNA sequence: TGTGCCAGCAGCGTACAGGTCTGGACCCAGTACTTC.

This sequence joins TRBV4-1 and TRBJ1-5, with TRBD1 matching 9 bases. CDR1 is MGHRA, CDR2 YSYEKL, per germline. The length of the CDR3 is 15 residues. J gave up 7 bases and V 4 bases, and 8 bases lay outside the gene matches. CDR3 in amino acids: CASSPVPGQGQPQHF. CDR3 in DNA: TGCGCCAGCAGCCCCGTCCCGGGACAGGGCCAGCCCCAGCATTTT.

This chain connects TRBV5-4 to TRBJ2-3, with 8 bases lining up with TRBD2. CDR3 length equals 16 residues. Germline V gene data show CDR1 as SGHNT and CDR2 as YYREEE (reference sequence). V dropped 1 base and J dropped 0; count of bases not matched to a gene: 4. The CDR3 sequence: CASSLSSGHSTDTQYF. The CDR3 DNA reads as TGTGCCAGCAGCTTGTCTAGCGGGCATAGCACAGATACGCAGTATTTT.

The chain joins TRBV25-1 to TRBJ1-1; TRBD1 is a possible D gene (5 bases). Looked up from germline, CDR1 is MGHDK and CDR2 is SYGVNS. The CDR3 runs 13 residues. V lost 8 bases to trimming and J lost 3 bases, with 13 bases between them. CDR3 in amino acids: CASSGVLDTEAFF. The CDR3 bases are TGTGCCAGCTCGGGGGTCCTAGACACTGAAGCTTTCTTT.

This chain uses TRBV25-1 with TRBJ2-3, with 10 bases lining up with TRBD2. The CDR3 covers 15 residues. J gave up 3 bases and V 4 bases, and 4 bases lay outside the gene matches. Germline V gives CDR1 MGHDK, CDR2 SYGVNS. CDR3 in amino acids: CASSGGLAITDTQYF. The CDR3 DNA is TGTGCCAGCAGTGGGGGACTAGCGATAACAGATACGCAGTATTTT. The full variable domain, rest sourced from reference TRBV25-1 and TRBJ2-3, is EADIYQTPRYLVIGTGKKITLECSQTMGHDKMYWYQQDPGMELHLIHYSYGVNSTEKGDLSSESTVSRIRTEHFPLTLESARPSHTSQYLCASSGGLAITDTQYFGPGTRLTVL.

This sequence joins TRBV11-3 and TRBJ2-1; D perhaps matches TRBD1 (5 bases). The V gene lost 1 base and the J gene lost 5 bases, with 12 bases spanning the gap. The germline V gene encodes CDR1 SGHNT and CDR2 YENEEA. This CDR3 spans 15 amino acids. Written as DNA, the CDR3 is TGTGCCAGCAGCTTAGTACGACAGTGGGACAATGAGCAGTTCTTC. It codes for CASSLVRQWDNEQFF.

The chain joins TRBV11-3 to TRBJ1-1; possibly TRBD1 for D (5 bases). Looked up from germline, CDR1 is SGHNT and CDR2 is YENEEA. The CDR3 sequence is 11 residues long. This chain's CDR3 is CATGGNTEAFF. DNA for the CDR3: TGTGCTACGGGGGGGAACACTGAAGCTTTCTTT. Supplemented by reference TRBV11-3 and TRBJ1-1, the full variable domain reads EAGVVQSPRYKIIEKKQPVAFWCNPISGHNTLYWYLQNLGQGPELLIRYENEEAVDDSQLPKDRFSAERLKGVDSTLKIQPAELGDSAVYLCATGGNTEAFFGQGTRLTVV.

This chain links TRBV7-8 with TRBJ2-1, with D maybe TRBD2 (6 bases). V was cut by 5 bases and J by 3 bases, with 8 bases left in between. Germline assignment: CDR1 SGHVS and CDR2 FQNEAQ. The CDR3 covers 13 residues. CDR3 sequence (DNA): TGTGCCAGCAGCCCGGGAGTCTACAATGAGCAGTTCTTC. It translates to CASSPGVYNEQFF.

The chain links TRBV5-1 to TRBJ2-1; D is uncertain. The CDR3 is 13 amino acids. The ends were cut back, 0 bases at V and 7 bases at J, with 8 bases in the middle. In germline, CDR1 is SGHRS, CDR2 YFSETQ. The CDR3 is CASSLAGNNEQFF. Here the CDR3 DNA reads TGCGCCAGCAGCTTGGCGGGTAATAATGAGCAGTTCTTC.

In regard to this clone: The sample carries other DNA sequences with the same CDR3. V is TRBV9 and J is TRBJ2-7; 9 bases are shared with TRBD1. CDR3 size: 14 residues. Trimming took 1 base from V and 4 from J; bases not matched to a gene: 3. CDR1 and CDR2 (germline): SGDLS, YYNGEE. CDR3 DNA sequence: TGTGCCAGCAGCGTATCAGGACAGGGGTACGAGCAGTACTTC. This sequence encodes CASSVSGQGYEQYF.

V is TRBV5-8 and J is TRBJ2-7; TRBD1 matches 10 bases. V lost 0 bases and J lost 4; bases outside the gene matches: 1. Germline-derived CDR1 and CDR2 are SGHTS and YDEGEE. This CDR3 is built from 14 residues. This CDR3 reads CASSLGTGGYEQYF. The DNA of the CDR3 is TGTGCCAGCAGCTTGGGGACAGGGGGATACGAGCAGTACTTC.

The rearrangement joins TRBV7-6 to TRBJ1-5; the D is unclear. The CDR3 is 16 amino acids. V lost 1 base and J 3 bases, leaving 13 bases between the germline ends. Germline values: CDR1 SGHVS, CDR2 FNYEAQ. The CDR3 DNA is TGTGCCAGCAGCTTAGGTCTAGGAGGGTCCAATCAGCCCCAGCATTTT. Amino acids: CASSLGLGGSNQPQHF.

V and J are TRBV27 and TRBJ2-7; 9 bases fit TRBD1. V was clipped by 4 bases and J by 2 bases; unmatched bases: 6. CDR3 length: 15 residues. Germline V gene data show CDR1 as MNHEY and CDR2 as SMNVEV (reference sequence). The CDR3 loop reads CASSYLGQGTYEQYF. CDR3 in DNA: TGTGCCAGCAGTTACCTCGGACAGGGGACCTACGAGCAGTACTTC.

The chain links TRBV7-8 to TRBJ2-7; TRBD1 aligns across 10 bases. CDR3 length: 17 amino acids. J was trimmed by 4 bases and V by 2 bases; bases with no gene match: 11. CDR1 is SGHVS, CDR2 FQNEAQ, per germline. The CDR3 spells CASSLKRTGQGMYEQYF. The CDR3, as DNA: TGTGCCAGCAGCTTAAAACGTACGGGACAGGGGATGTACGAGCAGTACTTC.

J is TRBJ2-5 and V is TRBV7-2; 7 bases are a match to TRBD1. V was clipped by 0 bases and J by 4 bases; unmatched bases: 8. The germline V gene has CDR1 SGHTA and CDR2 FQGNSA. This CDR3 region has 16 residues. The CDR3 nucleotides read TGTGCCAGCAGCTTAGCAGACGGGACAGTGCGAGAGACCCAGTACTTC. It encodes CASSLADGTVRETQYF. Complete variable domain (other parts from reference TRBV7-2 and TRBJ2-5): GAGVSQSPSNKVTEKGKDVELRCDPISGHTALYWYRQSLGQGLEFLIYFQGNSAPDKSGLPSDRFSAERTGGSVSTLTIQRTQQEDSAVYLCASSLADGTVRETQYFGPGTRLLVL.

The gene calls are TRBV10-2 and TRBJ2-7; D might be TRBD2 (6 bases). The CDR3 totals 13 residues. V lost 7 bases and J lost 6, with 16 bases in between. Looked up from germline, CDR1 is WSHSY and CDR2 is SAAADI. In DNA form, the CDR3 reads TGCGCCAGCAACAGGCGGGGAGAAAGCGAGCAGTACTTC. It specifies CASNRRGESEQYF.

The genes are TRBV29-1 and TRBJ1-2; TRBD1 is a possible D gene (5 bases). Germline-derived CDR1 and CDR2 are SQVTM and ANQGSEA. V was cut by 2 bases and J by 4 bases, with 14 bases left in between. The CDR3 sequence is 14 residues long. The DNA for the CDR3 is TGCAGCGTTGAACTCAGGGCTCAACCCTATGGCTACACCTTC. This translates into CSVELRAQPYGYTF.

The chain has TRBV5-4 and TRBJ2-5; D is perhaps TRBD2 (5 bases). The V and J ends lost 1 base and 10 bases respectively, with 14 bases between them. This CDR3 spans 13 amino acids. Germline loops: CDR1 SGHNT, CDR2 YYREEE (reference sequence). The CDR3 sequence: CASSLTAPGDQYF. CDR3 DNA: TGTGCCAGCAGCTTGACGGCCCCCGGGGACCAGTACTTC.

J is TRBJ2-5 and V is TRBV5-4; 9 bases align to TRBD1. Per the germline V gene, CDR1 is SGHNT and CDR2 is YYREEE (reference sequence). Losses at the gene ends were 4 bases for V and 4 bases for J; bases not matched to a gene: 5. This CDR3 is built from 14 residues. This CDR3 reads CASSADRGGETQYF. The CDR3 bases are TGTGCCAGCAGCGCGGACAGGGGTGGAGAGACCCAGTACTTC.

The chain carries TRBV5-1 and TRBJ2-5; D is perhaps TRBD2 (6 bases). Germline assignment: CDR1 SGHRS and CDR2 YFSETQ. The ends were cut back, 0 bases at V and 2 bases at J, with 8 bases in the middle. CDR3 length: 14 residues. CDR3 protein: CASSLDGGQETQYF. CDR3 sequence (DNA): TGCGCCAGCAGCTTGGACGGGGGACAAGAGACCCAGTACTTC.

This rearrangement joins TRBV12-5 to TRBJ2-3; D might be TRBD2 (6 bases). CDR3 size: 14 residues. Trimming removed 1 base from V and 4 bases from J, with 9 bases in between. Germline V CDR1 and CDR2: LGHNT, FRNRAP. CDR3 region: CASGLGGGADTQYF. CDR3 coding DNA: TGTGCTAGTGGTTTGGGCGGAGGGGCAGATACGCAGTATTTT. Full variable domain (outside the CDR3, taken from reference TRBV12-5 and TRBJ2-3): DARVTQTPRHKVTEMGQEVTMRCQPILGHNTVFWYRQTMMQGLELLAYFRNRAPLDDSGMPKDRFSAEMPDATLATLKIQPSEPRDSAVYFCASGLGGGADTQYFGPGTRLTVL.

This chain connects TRBV6-1 to TRBJ1-6, with D maybe TRBD1 (6 bases). The CDR3 contains 17 residues. Trimming shortened V by 3 bases and J by 5 bases, and 17 bases separated the two germline ends. CDR1 is MNHNS, CDR2 SASEGT, per germline. The CDR3 sequence is CASSDPGQGMDNSPLHF. The CDR3 DNA sequence: TGTGCCAGCAGTGACCCAGGGCAGGGGATGGATAATTCACCCCTCCACTTT.

This clone was detected a few times. This rearrangement joins TRBV4-1 to TRBJ2-3; TRBD2 aligns across 8 bases. CDR1 MGHRA and CDR2 YSYEKL come from the germline V gene. The CDR3 totals 17 residues. Trimming cost V 0 bases and J 6 bases; bases outside gene matches: 11. CDR3 loop: CASSQDKWSGGADTQYF. The CDR3, as DNA: TGCGCCAGCAGCCAAGATAAGTGGAGCGGGGGAGCGGATACGCAGTATTTT.

The chain recombines TRBV18 with TRBJ2-2; perhaps TRBD1 as D (5 bases). The V end was cut by 0 bases, the J end by 5 bases, with 10 bases between. CDR1 and CDR2 from the germline V gene are KGHSH and LQKENI. The CDR3 consists of 15 residues. The DNA for the CDR3 is TGTGCCAGCTCACCACCGAGCAGGGTAACCGGGGAGCTGTTTTTT. Translation: CASSPPSRVTGELFF.